The 2 T cell receptor beta chains below come from one sample, sequenced in a study of cytomegalovirus exposure and HLA in healthy donors. 60 Vbeta and 13 Jbeta primers were used in PCR. Data came from immunoSEQ multiplex PCR; TCRdb stores just in-frame clones and leaves some out. Of about 120,000 clones in the sample, roughly four fifths were seen once. The sequencing sample was made of PBMCs. Source of these receptors: a woman aged 18-29 years in good health and CMV-seronegative.

The rearrangement joins TRBV6-1 to TRBJ1-1; no clear D gene. There are 15 residues in the CDR3. V gave up 3 bases and J gave up 3 bases, with 14 bases separating them. The germline gives CDR1 MNHNS, CDR2 SASEGT. The CDR3 loop reads CASSEFPTDYTEAFF. DNA of the CDR3: TGTGCCAGCAGTGAGTTCCCCACAGATTACACTGAAGCTTTCTTT.

The chain employs TRBV9 and TRBJ1-2, with 10 bases fitting TRBD1. CDR1 SGDLS and CDR2 YYNGEE come from the germline V gene. The CDR3 contains 14 residues. The ends lost 0 bases at V and 4 bases at J; junction bases unmatched: 0. Here the CDR3 DNA reads TGTGCCAGCAGCGTAGGGACAGGGGGCTATGGCTACACCTTC. It yields the protein CASSVGTGGYGYTF.